What follows is one TCR beta chain and its context. Its antigen specificity is not known. Within one base of it there is no much larger clone, and no base qualities were kept. TCR beta libraries were generated from genomic DNA with the immunoSEQ kit, following the manufacturer's recommendations. To prepare libraries, a first multiplex PCR with proprietary primers was run, followed by a second PCR that added unique barcodes, and a bead cleanup was done after each round. A positive control reaction and a negative control reaction, both provided in the kit, were run with every batch of samples. The final libraries were assessed on an Agilent 4200 TapeStation D1000 ScreenTape, pooled by volume, and quantified by qPCR. An Illumina NextSeq500 fitted with a MidOutput 150-cycle cartridge performed the sequencing, running 156 Read1 cycles and 15 Index1 cycles with the kit's custom primers. The pooled library was loaded at approximately 1 pM, with a roughly 20% PhiX control spiked in. As for how the authors treated the data: The vendor-processed data were analyzed in R, and a clonotype was defined as all T cells that share the same CDR3 nucleotide sequence. In the clone abundance analyses, frequencies in each sample were normalized to that sample's 10,000 most abundant clones. Public T cell clones, averaging fewer than five per sample, were removed before analysis. Tumor-enriched and baseline blood-enriched clonotypes were defined by at least a 32-fold difference in abundance between compartments. Clonotypes expanded or contracted between blood time points were identified with a beta-binomial differential abundance model. Tumor-blood repertoire similarity was measured with the Baroni-Urbani and Buser coefficient, and groups were compared using two-tailed Wilcoxon tests in R. The clones in this table, taken by TCRdb from immuneACCESS, are in-frame only. Not every clone is retained; where verified, under half of the shortfall comes from an unresolved V gene, and the cause of the rest is unknown. V and J calls and clone size follow that table, whereas D and trimming were derived from the DNA. The sample table lists 140,000 or so clones, 65% to 90% of them with a count of one. Less than 20% of the sample comes from the top ten.

This sample's time point label indicates: blood 4 weeks post-SBRT, at nephrectomy. The treatment or condition label, read with the paper, signifies: 15 Gy SBRT to primary tumor, nephrectomy 4 weeks later. The samples were drawn from a clinical trial, where primary renal cell carcinomas were treated with 15 Gy of stereotactic body radiation therapy and then removed by nephrectomy 4 weeks afterward. To track tumor-enriched clonotypes, serial peripheral blood was sampled from radiation-treated patients at baseline and at 2 weeks and 4 weeks after SBRT. All patients had renal cell carcinoma with clear cell pathology. Genomic DNA for TCR sequencing was prepared using the QIAamp DNA Blood Mini Kit (Qiagen). The analyses included just those samples that passed every quality control check. The entry originates in a study of radiation and T cells in renal cell carcinoma (dated by TCRdb to the early 2020s). In the study overall: TCR beta sequencing covered approximately 50 samples in total, comprising some 25 tumors and approximately 27 peripheral blood samples. The last blood draw happened 4 weeks after radiation, timed to coincide with nephrectomy. Across all 55 or so samples, 3,800,000 or so unique CDR3 nucleotide sequences encoding approximately 3,000,000 unique CDR3 amino acid sequences were identified. Summary of the overall study and its limitations: Because pretreatment tumor biopsies were not available, the baseline intratumoral presence of clonotypes could not be determined. Dynamics of the blood repertoire were not tracked past 4 weeks after treatment. In blood, the top tumor clonotypes increased from baseline to 2 weeks after radiation and then shrank by 4 weeks, which suggests a temporary expansion of tumor-resident clones. Effects of radiation dose or scheduling on the TCR repertoire could not be addressed with the single-armed trial design.

From V the trimming removes 5 bases and from J it removes 4 bases, while the gene matches leave 2 bases of the junction unaccounted for. From cysteine to phenylalanine, the CDR3 is 13 amino acids long. Only the CDR3 part of the read is kept: 39 bases, read in frame from the first base. Via the germline V gene, CDR1 is MDHEN and CDR2 SYDVKM. The clonotype was recovered from a woman aged 45-65 years with renal cell carcinoma. The source was blood, collected from a patient whose treatment included radiotherapy and nephrectomy. The chain links TRBV28 with TRBJ1-1, and 9 bases in between align with TRBD1. The CDR3 protein: CASSRTGATEAFF. The sequenced DNA is TGTGCCAGCAGTCGGACAGGGGCCACTGAAGCTTTCTTT.